Following are 7 T cell receptor beta chains from one sample sequenced in a study of T cell responses to AZD1222 COVID-19 vaccine. Here immunoSEQ multiplex PCR was the method, and the copy in TCRdb shows in-frame clones only, minus some. The sample lists 90,000 to 120,000 clones, around 90% occurring once. This specimen consisted of peripheral blood, obtained on day 0 of AZD1222 vaccination. These receptors were obtained from an adult in good health.

The chain employs TRBV5-5 and TRBJ2-5, with 12 positions matching TRBD2. Trimming cost V 2 bases and J 7 bases; bases outside gene matches: 6. The CDR3 has 15 residues. From germline, CDR1 is SGHKS and CDR2 YYEKEE (reference sequence). The CDR3 sequence is CASSLEGLAGGTQYF. The DNA of the CDR3 is TGTGCCAGCAGCTTAGAGGGACTAGCGGGCGGGACCCAGTACTTC.

This chain joins TRBV5-1 and TRBJ1-2; 11 bases align to TRBD1. The CDR3 is made up of 15 amino acids. J was trimmed by 4 bases and V by 5 bases; bases with no gene match: 7. Germline V gives CDR1 SGHRS, CDR2 YFSETQ. The CDR3 loop reads CASSPGTGGAYGYTF. In DNA form, the CDR3 reads TGCGCCAGCAGTCCCGGGACAGGGGGGGCCTATGGCTACACCTTC.

This clone was seen more than once but under ten times. The chain links TRBV25-1 to TRBJ2-2, with TRBD2 matching over 7 bases. The V segment lost 1 base and the J segment 5 bases; nucleotides outside the gene matches: 1. CDR1 MGHDK and CDR2 SYGVNS come from the germline V gene. CDR3 size: 14 residues. CDR3 amino acids: CASSEWGGTGELFF. In DNA, the CDR3 is TGTGCCAGCAGTGAATGGGGAGGGACCGGGGAGCTGTTTTTT.

V usage is TRBV6-5 and J usage is TRBJ2-7, with D perhaps TRBD1 (6 bases). Germline values: CDR1 MNHEY, CDR2 SVGAGI. Deletions cut 6 bases from V and 2 bases from J, with 8 bases between. This CDR3 is built from 12 residues. The CDR3 nucleotides read TGTGCCAGCAGACAGGGAACCTACGAGCAGTACTTC. This gives the protein CASRQGTYEQYF.

This chain connects TRBV6-5 to TRBJ1-4; a weak D match, TRBD1 (5 bases). Trimming removed 5 bases at V and 7 bases at J, with 17 bases between. The CDR3 has 15 amino acids. The germline V gene has CDR1 MNHEY and CDR2 SVGAGI. The DNA of the CDR3 is TGTGCCAGCAGTATCCCGGGACTCCGAGGTGAAAAACTGTTTTTT. This sequence encodes CASSIPGLRGEKLFF.

The gene calls are TRBV29-1 and TRBJ1-1; D is ambiguous. The CDR3 sequence is 11 residues long. Between the trimmed V and J ends, which lost 3 bases and 1 base, there was a span of 3 bases. Germline V gives CDR1 SQVTM, CDR2 ANQGSEA. CDR3 residues: CSVDENTEAFF. CDR3 bases: TGCAGCGTTGATGAGAACACTGAAGCTTTCTTT. The full variable domain, with the rest looked up from reference TRBV29-1 and TRBJ1-1, is SAVISQKPSRDICQRGTSLTIQCQVDSQVTMMFWYRQQPGQSLTLIATANQGSEATYESGFVIDKFPISRPNLTFSTLTVSNMSPEDSSIYLCSVDENTEAFFGQGTRLTVV.

This chain uses TRBV19 with TRBJ1-1; D is undetermined. Germline V CDR1 and CDR2: LNHDA, SQIVND (reference sequence). The CDR3 has 14 amino acids. Trimming removed 0 bases from V and 3 bases from J, with 8 bases in between. The CDR3 protein is CASSIEDGYTEAFF. For the CDR3, the DNA is TGTGCCAGTAGTATAGAGGACGGTTACACTGAAGCTTTCTTT.